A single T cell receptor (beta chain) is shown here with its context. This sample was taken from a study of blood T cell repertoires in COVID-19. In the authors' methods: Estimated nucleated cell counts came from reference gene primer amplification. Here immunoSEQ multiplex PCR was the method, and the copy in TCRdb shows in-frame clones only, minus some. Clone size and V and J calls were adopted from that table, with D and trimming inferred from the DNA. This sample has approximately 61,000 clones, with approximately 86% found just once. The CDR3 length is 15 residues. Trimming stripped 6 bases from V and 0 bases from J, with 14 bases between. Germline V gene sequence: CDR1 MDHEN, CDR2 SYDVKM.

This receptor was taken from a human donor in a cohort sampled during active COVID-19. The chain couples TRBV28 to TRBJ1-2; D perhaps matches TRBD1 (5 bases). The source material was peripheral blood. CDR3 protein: CASRSGSHPNYGYTF. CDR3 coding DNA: TGTGCCAGCAGGTCAGGGTCCCATCCTAACTATGGCTACACCTTC.